These 3 T cell receptor beta chains came from one sample sequenced in a study of PD-1 blockade in classical Hodgkin lymphoma. Time point noted: cycle 4 day 1 (C4D1), after around six weeks of nivolumab. Every patient was affected by relapse after autologous stem cell transplantation, while exposure to brentuximab vedotin was not uniform. Produced via immunoSEQ multiplex PCR; TCRdb's table is partial and in-frame only. The data contain almost 20,000 clones, over 75% of them singletons. The sequencing here drew on peripheral blood mononuclear cells (PBMCs), taken before the fourth cycle of nivolumab. The receptors stem from a human donor with classical Hodgkin lymphoma.

The chain employs TRBV7-2 and TRBJ2-5, with 11 bases lining up with TRBD2. CDR1 is SGHTA and CDR2 is FQGNSA in the germline V gene. The CDR3 has 16 residues. The J segment lost 4 bases and the V segment lost 1 base, leaving 5 bases of the junction unmatched. CDR3 sequence (DNA): TGTGCCAGCAGCTTAGTGGCTAGCGGGGGGAGAGAGACCCAGTACTTC. As protein: CASSLVASGGRETQYF.

The V gene is TRBV7-2, the J gene TRBJ1-2; no definite D call. Germline assignment: CDR1 SGHTA and CDR2 FQGNSA. The CDR3 consists of 12 residues. V lost 3 bases, J lost 3 bases, and 5 bases lay in between. The CDR3 bases are TGTGCCAGCAGCTTCGCTGACTATGGCTACACCTTC. It translates to CASSFADYGYTF.

The chain employs TRBV19 and TRBJ2-3; TRBD2 is a possible D gene (5 bases). The CDR3 runs 15 residues. In germline, CDR1 is LNHDA, CDR2 SQIVND (reference sequence). Between the trimmed V and J ends, which lost 5 bases and 4 bases, there was a span of 16 bases. The CDR3 coding sequence is TGTGCCAGTAGTCCGTCGGGGTGGTATGCAGATACGCAGTATTTT. This sequence encodes CASSPSGWYADTQYF.